A single sample is the source of the 11 T cell receptor beta chains below, sequenced in a study of radiation and T cells in renal cell carcinoma. Assay used: immunoSEQ multiplex PCR; TCRdb lists only in-frame clones, some missing. The sample contains around 26,000 clones, roughly 80% of which appear only once. Time point of the sample: blood 2 weeks post-SBRT. Treatment here: 15 Gy SBRT to primary tumor, nephrectomy 4 weeks later. Material: blood, obtained from a patient whose treatment included radiotherapy and nephrectomy. The receptors here all came from a man aged 55 to 70 with renal cell carcinoma.

The chain carries TRBV18 and TRBJ2-7, with TRBD1 identical over 7 bases. Germline V CDR1 and CDR2: KGHSH, LQKENI. The CDR3 runs to 14 residues. V shed 4 bases, J shed 1 base, and the junction held 4 bases outside the gene matches. CDR3 sequence reads: CASSHRGDSYEQYF. For the CDR3, the DNA is TGTGCCAGCTCACACAGGGGCGATTCCTACGAGCAGTACTTC.

The V gene is TRBV5-1, the J gene TRBJ1-1, with D maybe TRBD1 (5 bases). The CDR3 contains 17 residues. CDR1 is SGHRS and CDR2 is YFSETQ in the germline V gene. The V and J ends lost 4 bases and 4 bases respectively, with 23 bases between them. The CDR3 bases are TGCGCCAGCAGCACAGGAGGGCAGAAAACCTGGATCACTGAAGCTTTCTTT. This translates into CASSTGGQKTWITEAFF.

This clone occurred a few times. The chain employs TRBV18 and TRBJ2-3; the D gene is possibly TRBD1 (6 bases). Germline V gene sequence: CDR1 KGHSH, CDR2 LQKENI. Trimming shortened V by 6 bases and J by 4 bases, and 11 bases separated the two germline ends. This CDR3 region has 13 residues. CDR3 sequence reads: CASSYNRADTQYF. CDR3 in DNA: TGTGCCAGCTCTTACAACAGGGCAGATACGCAGTATTTT.

This clone was seen just once. The V gene is TRBV6-5, the J gene TRBJ1-2; tentative D call: TRBD1 (5 bases). V was cut by 0 bases and J by 8 bases, with 10 bases left in between. The CDR3 has 13 residues. Germline CDR1 reads MNHEY; CDR2 reads SVGAGI. CDR3 nucleotides: TGTGCCAGCAGTTACTCGGGGGGAAGCGGCTACACCTTC. It yields the protein CASSYSGGSGYTF.

Only a few counts were recorded for this clone. The V gene is TRBV19, the J gene TRBJ2-3, with 13 positions matching TRBD2. This CDR3 spans 15 amino acids. CDR1 LNHDA and CDR2 SQIVND come from the germline V gene (reference sequence). The J segment lost 2 bases and the V segment lost 6 bases, leaving 2 bases of the junction unmatched. This CDR3 is CASRTSGRYTDTQYF. CDR3 DNA: TGTGCCAGTAGGACTAGCGGGAGGTACACAGATACGCAGTATTTT.

The CDR3 DNA follows: TGCGCCAGCAGCTTTTTTCTTGCTACCTATGGCTACACCTTC. Translated: CASSFFLATYGYTF. The rearrangement joins TRBV5-1 to TRBJ1-2; D is unclear. The CDR3 is made up of 14 amino acids. V gave up 2 bases and J gave up 4 bases, with 12 bases separating them. Germline V gene lookup returns CDR1 SGHRS and CDR2 YFSETQ. The variable domain in full, with the rest retrieved from reference TRBV5-1 and TRBJ1-2, is KAGVTQTPRYLIKTRGQQVTLSCSPISGHRSVSWYQQTPGQGLQFLFEYFSETQRNKGNFPGRFSGRQFSNSRSEMNVSTLELGDSALYLCASSFFLATYGYTFGSGTRLTVV.

This clone counts as large. The CDR3 reads CATRGLAGGLTGELFF. CDR3 bases: TGTGCCACCAGGGGACTAGCGGGAGGTTTAACCGGGGAGCTGTTTTTT. The chain uses TRBV15 and TRBJ2-2, with 15 bases matching TRBD2. The CDR3 is 16 amino acids. V lost 6 bases to trimming and J lost 5 bases; unmatched junction nucleotides: 4. CDR1 LNHNV and CDR2 YYDKDF come from the germline V gene (reference sequence).

This clone was observed a handful of times. The chain couples TRBV5-1 to TRBJ2-7, with D unresolved. V gave up 0 bases and J gave up 2 bases, with 9 bases separating them. The CDR3 is 14 amino acids. CDR1 and CDR2 from the germline V gene are SGHRS and YFSETQ. CDR3 coding DNA: TGCGCCAGCAGCTTGGACGGGCTCCCCTACGAGCAGTACTTC. It specifies CASSLDGLPYEQYF. Together with reference TRBV5-1 and TRBJ2-7, the CDR3 gives the full variable domain: KAGVTQTPRYLIKTRGQQVTLSCSPISGHRSVSWYQQTPGQGLQFLFEYFSETQRNKGNFPGRFSGRQFSNSRSEMNVSTLELGDSALYLCASSLDGLPYEQYFGPGTRLTVT.

J is TRBJ1-2 and V is TRBV15; D gene uncertain. From germline, CDR1 is LNHNV and CDR2 YYDKDF (reference sequence). Trimming took off 1 base at V and 4 bases at J, with 13 bases between the two ends. The length of the CDR3 is 15 residues. The CDR3 spells CATSRVGRESYGYTF. The DNA for the CDR3 is TGTGCCACCAGCAGAGTAGGTAGGGAGAGCTATGGCTACACCTTC. The full variable domain, with the rest looked up from reference TRBV15 and TRBJ1-2, is DAMVIQNPRYQVTQFGKPVTLSCSQTLNHNVMYWYQQKSSQAPKLLFHYYDKDFNNEADTPDNFQSRRPNTSFCFLDIRSPGLGDTAMYLCATSRVGRESYGYTFGSGTRLTVV.

This chain uses TRBV11-3 with TRBJ1-1; D unresolved. This CDR3 is built from 13 residues. Germline CDR1 reads SGHNT; CDR2 reads YENEEA. Between the trimmed V and J ends, which lost 3 bases and 0 bases, there was a span of 5 bases. CDR3 DNA: TGTGCCAGCAGCTTGGACGTGAACACTGAAGCTTTCTTT. This translates into CASSLDVNTEAFF.

The chain employs TRBV19 and TRBJ1-1, with 7 nucleotides matching TRBD1. After removal of 7 bases from V and 5 bases from J, the junction contained 13 bases not matched to a gene. The CDR3 length is 15 residues. The germline CDR1 and CDR2 sequences are LNHDA and SQIVND (reference sequence). CDR3 sequence reads: CASNIGAGGKTEAFF. In nucleotides, the CDR3 is TGTGCCAGTAATATTGGCGCAGGGGGGAAGACTGAAGCTTTCTTT.